Below are 32 T cell receptor beta chains sequenced from a single sample in a study of OX40 agonist ivuxolimab in advanced cancers. Some clones are missing from TCRdb's copy, which holds only in-frame ones; the method was immunoSEQ multiplex PCR. The table includes fewer than 70,000 clones, approximately 79% detected once. The specimen comprised CD4+ or CD8+ T cells sorted from blood, sampled in a trial of the OX40 agonist ivuxolimab. These receptors all stem from an adult with an advanced solid tumor such as melanoma, head and neck, liver or kidney cancer.

The rearrangement links TRBV7-3 to TRBJ1-5; 7 bases map to TRBD1. The V segment lost 5 bases and the J segment 9 bases; nucleotides outside the gene matches: 16. In germline, CDR1 is SGHTA, CDR2 FQGTGA. CDR3 length: 16 amino acids. The DNA of the CDR3 is TGTGCCAGCAGCCCCACCCAGGGGGGGGGCCAGGCGCCCCAGCATTTT. Translation gives CASSPTQGGGQAPQHF.

The gene calls are TRBV5-4 and TRBJ2-2, with 9 bases fitting TRBD1. The CDR3 covers 18 residues. The V gene end was trimmed by 4 bases and the J gene end by 6 bases; junction bases not matched to a gene: 16. The V gene's germline CDR1 is SGHNT and CDR2 YYREEE (reference sequence). The CDR3 nucleotides are TGTGCCAGCAGCATATCTAATTGGGAAACAGGGGGCTCCGGGGAGCTGTTTTTT. This codes for CASSISNWETGGSGELFF.

This sequence joins TRBV6-6 and TRBJ1-4; D gene unclear. V gave up 7 bases and J gave up 0 bases, with 6 bases separating them. The length of the CDR3 is 13 residues. Germline values: CDR1 MNHNY, CDR2 SVGAGI (reference sequence). This CDR3 reads CASNSATNEKLFF. The CDR3 DNA is TGTGCCAGCAACAGTGCAACTAATGAAAAACTGTTTTTT.

This clone was observed a single time. The chain employs TRBV9 and TRBJ2-2, with a possible D match to TRBD1 (5 bases). The CDR3 sequence is 17 residues long. V dropped 4 bases and J dropped 3 bases, with 19 bases sitting between them. CDR1 and CDR2 (germline): SGDLS, YYNGEE. This CDR3 reads CASSPIQRGTYTGELFF. Here the CDR3 DNA reads TGTGCCAGCAGCCCTATCCAAAGGGGTACCTACACCGGGGAGCTGTTTTTT.

The chain recombines TRBV7-9 with TRBJ2-7, with a weak D call TRBD2 (5 bases). The CDR3 spans 13 residues. Germline V lookup: CDR1 SEHNR, CDR2 FQNEAQ (reference sequence). Trimming pared 3 bases from V and 6 bases from J, leaving 12 bases between. The CDR3 coding sequence is TGTGCCAGCAGCTTCCGAGCGGCCCGCGAGCAGTACTTC. Its translation: CASSFRAAREQYF.

This clone was seen once. This chain joins TRBV28 and TRBJ1-2, with D possibly TRBD1 on 6 matching bases. CDR1 MDHEN and CDR2 SYDVKM come from the germline V gene. Trimming shortened V by 5 bases and J by 6 bases, and 25 bases separated the two germline ends. This CDR3 has 17 residues. The CDR3: CASSLQGRPSGYDGYTF. The DNA of the CDR3 is TGTGCCAGCAGTCTTCAGGGGAGACCCAGCGGCTATGATGGCTACACCTTC.

The chain carries TRBV30 and TRBJ1-3; D is undetermined. The CDR3 is made up of 11 amino acids. Germline CDR1 reads GTSNPN; CDR2 reads SVGIG (reference sequence). V lost 7 bases to trimming and J lost 4 bases, with 8 bases between them. The CDR3 region has the DNA TGTGCCTACACACAGGGAAACACCATATATTTT. Amino acid sequence: CAYTQGNTIYF.

The J gene is TRBJ1-2, the V gene TRBV27; 8 positions match TRBD1. Trimming cost V 6 bases and J 0 bases; bases outside gene matches: 6. CDR1 is MNHEY and CDR2 is SMNVEV in the germline V gene (reference sequence). This CDR3 has 15 residues. The CDR3 DNA is TGTGCCAGCAGGGCAGGGGGCTTAGCTAACTATGGCTACACCTTC. Translation gives CASRAGGLANYGYTF.

The chain recombines TRBV2 with TRBJ2-7; D gene ambiguous. From germline, CDR1 is SNHLY and CDR2 FYNNEI. Trimming shortened V by 6 bases and J by 0 bases, and 12 bases separated the two germline ends. This CDR3 has 14 amino acids. In DNA, the CDR3 is TGTGCCAGCAGGAACCCTTGGGGCTCCTACGAGCAGTACTTC. The encoded protein is CASRNPWGSYEQYF.

The CDR3 spells CASSSLSDEQFF. The CDR3 DNA follows: TGTGCCAGCAGCAGCTTAAGCGATGAGCAGTTCTTC. The chain has TRBV5-4 and TRBJ2-1; D not resolved. V lost 4 bases, J lost 8 bases, and 10 bases lay in between. The germline V gene has CDR1 SGHNT and CDR2 YYREEE (reference sequence). CDR3 length: 12 amino acids.

The chain links TRBV6-1 to TRBJ2-3, with 10 bases matching TRBD1. CDR3 length: 17 amino acids. V lost 0 bases to trimming and J lost 10 bases; unmatched junction nucleotides: 13. Germline V CDR1 and CDR2: MNHNS, SASEGT. In nucleotides, the CDR3 is TGTGCCAGCAGTGAAGCTGGGGGGGGACAGGGGATAGGGGCGCAGTATTTT. It translates to CASSEAGGGQGIGAQYF.

CDR3 nucleotide sequence: TGTGCCAGCAGCCACCGGCAAGAGACCCAGTACTTC. This translates into CASSHRQETQYF. The V call is TRBV7-6, the J call TRBJ2-5; unclear D gene. This CDR3 has 12 residues. Germline assignment: CDR1 SGHVS and CDR2 FNYEAQ. Trimming left V 5 bases short and J 2 bases short, with 6 bases between.

This clone was seen only a few times. This chain connects TRBV16 to TRBJ2-2; a possible D gene is TRBD2 (6 bases). CDR1 KGHSY and CDR2 FQNENV come from the germline V gene. Trimming took off 3 bases at V and 4 bases at J, with 9 bases between the two ends. CDR3 length: 14 residues. The CDR3 nucleotides are TGTGCCAGCAGCCAGGAGGGGACCACCGGGGAGCTGTTTTTT. It codes for CASSQEGTTGELFF.

The chain employs TRBV2 and TRBJ2-3, with D hard to call. Trimming pared 5 bases from V and 3 bases from J, leaving 9 bases between. From germline, CDR1 is SNHLY and CDR2 FYNNEI. The CDR3 has 13 residues. CDR3 region: CASSLTRTDTQYF. CDR3 nucleotides: TGTGCCAGCAGTTTGACAAGGACAGATACGCAGTATTTT.

This chain joins TRBV5-1 and TRBJ1-1; a weak D match, TRBD1 (5 bases). Per the germline V gene, CDR1 is SGHRS and CDR2 is YFSETQ. V was shortened by 0 bases and J by 5 bases, with 8 bases between the two germline ends. This CDR3 has 13 residues. As DNA, the CDR3 is TGCGCCAGCAGCTTGGGGGGGTCGACTGAAGCTTTCTTT. Its protein is CASSLGGSTEAFF.

V is TRBV18 and J is TRBJ2-2, with 8 bases that match TRBD1. Germline V gene lookup returns CDR1 KGHSH and CDR2 LQKENI. The CDR3 spans 18 residues. Trimming took 2 bases from V and 4 from J; bases not matched to a gene: 12. CDR3: CASSPSTGGSVATGELFF. The CDR3 region has the DNA TGTGCCAGCTCACCAAGCACAGGGGGTTCGGTCGCCACCGGGGAGCTGTTTTTT.

This clone was counted only a few times. V and J are TRBV28 and TRBJ2-7; TRBD2 might be the D (6 bases). CDR3 size: 16 residues. Looked up from germline, CDR1 is MDHEN and CDR2 is SYDVKM. With 3 bases removed from V and 6 bases from J, the gap between germline ends came to 21 bases. The CDR3 DNA is TGTGCCAGCAGTTTCCGGGGGAGGTTTATTTCGGGCGAGCAGTACTTC. Amino acid sequence: CASSFRGRFISGEQYF.

This chain links TRBV30 with TRBJ1-6; D perhaps matches TRBD1 (5 bases). The CDR3 loop spans 12 amino acids. The V and J ends lost 3 bases and 9 bases respectively, with 9 bases between them. Germline CDR1 and CDR2: GTSNPN and SVGIG (reference sequence). The CDR3 region is CAWRPTGSPLHF. The CDR3 DNA reads TGTGCCTGGAGGCCCACAGGTTCACCCCTCCACTTT.

The V and J genes are TRBV6-5 and TRBJ2-1, with 12 bases matching TRBD2. V gave up 2 bases and J gave up 8 bases; unmatched junction bases: 4. This CDR3 contains 15 residues. From germline, CDR1 is MNHEY and CDR2 SVGAGI. The CDR3 protein is CASSYASGGAYEQFF. CDR3 coding DNA: TGTGCCAGCAGTTACGCTAGCGGGGGGGCATATGAGCAGTTCTTC.

This chain links TRBV5-5 with TRBJ1-5; D remains unclear. V lost 3 bases and J lost 7, with 11 bases in between. The CDR3 is 13 residues long. The germline gives CDR1 SGHKS, CDR2 YYEKEE (reference sequence). The CDR3 spells CASSYAGGQPQHF. The CDR3 bases are TGTGCCAGCAGCTACGCGGGAGGGCAGCCCCAGCATTTT.

The J gene is TRBJ1-5, the V gene TRBV4-2; unclear D gene. Trimming took off 0 bases at V and 0 bases at J, with 6 bases between the two ends. Germline CDR1 and CDR2: LGHNA and YNFKEQ. The CDR3 length is 15 residues. The CDR3 DNA is TGTGCCAGCAGCCAAGAGGTGTATAGCAATCAGCCCCAGCATTTT. As protein: CASSQEVYSNQPQHF.

The V call is TRBV18, the J call TRBJ2-1; D gene uncertain. Germline V gene sequence: CDR1 KGHSH, CDR2 LQKENI. The CDR3 consists of 14 residues. Trimming shortened V by 1 base and J by 8 bases, and 12 bases separated the two germline ends. For the CDR3, the DNA is TGTGCCAGCTCACCACAGACACGTCTCTATGAGCAGTTCTTC. Residues: CASSPQTRLYEQFF.

The chain joins TRBV2 to TRBJ2-3; 8 nucleotides align to TRBD1. V was clipped by 6 bases and J by 5 bases; unmatched bases: 10. The CDR3 contains 15 residues. The germline gives CDR1 SNHLY, CDR2 FYNNEI. In DNA form, the CDR3 reads TGTGCCAGCAGCCTCGGTGGGACAGGCCAAGATACGCAGTATTTT. Encoded protein: CASSLGGTGQDTQYF. The full variable domain, with the rest looked up from reference TRBV2 and TRBJ2-3, is EPEVTQTPSHQVTQMGQEVILRCVPISNHLYFYWYRQILGQKVEFLVSFYNNEISEKSEIFDDQFSVERPDGSNFTLKIRSTKLEDSAMYFCASSLGGTGQDTQYFGPGTRLTVL.

This clone has only one observation. The chain recombines TRBV21-1 with TRBJ2-6. TRBV21-1 is a pseudogene segment. This CDR3 has 17 amino acids. The CDR3 DNA sequence: TGTGCCAGCAGCAAACCCCCGAGGGGGGACGGGGCCAACGTCCTGACTTTC. Protein: CASSKPPRGDGANVLTF.

This chain connects TRBV6-5 to TRBJ2-5; D is unresolved. Matching the DNA end better, TRBJ2-7 makes the J call doubtful. From germline, CDR1 is MNHEY and CDR2 SVGAGI. The CDR3 has 14 amino acids. The DNA for the CDR3 is TGTGCCAGCAGTTACTCGGCAAGCTCCTACGAGCAGTACTTC. This gives the protein CASSYSASSYEQYF.

This sequence joins TRBV6-1 and TRBJ2-5; weak D call: TRBD2 (5 bases). The germline V gene has CDR1 MNHNS and CDR2 SASEGT. Trimming removed 6 bases at V and 3 bases at J, with 8 bases between. There are 12 residues in the CDR3. The chain's CDR3 is CASRPGKETQYF. CDR3 in DNA: TGTGCCAGCAGACCCGGGAAAGAGACCCAGTACTTC.

This rearrangement joins TRBV5-6 to TRBJ2-5; 7 bases fit TRBD1. Unmatched junction bases numbered 7, after V lost 2 bases and J lost 12 bases. Looked up from germline, CDR1 is SGHDT and CDR2 is YYEEEE. The CDR3 extends over 12 amino acids. This CDR3 reads CASSLDRVSEYF. The CDR3 DNA reads as TGTGCCAGCAGCTTAGACAGGGTTTCCGAGTACTTC.

This chain links TRBV7-8 with TRBJ1-1; possible D gene TRBD1, 6 bases. The CDR3 sequence is 18 residues long. The germline gives CDR1 SGHVS, CDR2 FQNEAQ. V dropped 2 bases and J dropped 0 bases, with 19 bases sitting between them. CDR3 nucleotides: TGTGCCAGCAGCTTAAGGGGGGCGGGGTGGAGAATGAACACTGAAGCTTTCTTT. Protein: CASSLRGAGWRMNTEAFF.

The chain is built from TRBV6-6 and TRBJ1-4, with D possibly matching TRBD1 (5 bases). Between the trimmed V and J ends, which lost 6 bases and 0 bases, there was a span of 11 bases. Germline CDR1 and CDR2: MNHNY and SVGAGI (reference sequence). The CDR3 totals 15 residues. The CDR3 DNA reads TGTGCCAGCAGCTGGGACGCAGCAACTAATGAAAAACTGTTTTTT. This sequence encodes CASSWDAATNEKLFF.

As for this clone: The identical CDR3 is also encoded by other nucleotide sequences in the sample. The V and J genes are TRBV29-1 and TRBJ2-5; the match to TRBD1 covers 8 bases. CDR3 size: 13 residues. With 7 bases clipped from V and 2 bases from J, the junction kept 6 bases outside the gene matches. CDR1 and CDR2 from the germline V gene are SQVTM and ANQGSEA. The CDR3 DNA follows: TGCAGCGGCACGGGACAGGCACAAGAGACCCAGTACTTC. This encodes CSGTGQAQETQYF.

This chain links TRBV18 with TRBJ1-1, with 11 bases identical to TRBD1. The CDR3 has 18 amino acids. Per germline, CDR1 KGHSH and CDR2 LQKENI. V trimming: 6 bases; J trimming: 1 base; junction bases outside the gene matches: 13. The CDR3 region is CASSRVRTGGARNTEAFF. The CDR3 DNA reads TGTGCCAGCTCCCGAGTGAGGACAGGGGGCGCCCGGAACACTGAAGCTTTCTTT.

The V gene is TRBV5-3, the J gene TRBJ2-2; 9 bases line up with TRBD1. TRBV5-3 is recorded as an ORF, its role being uncertain. There are 17 residues in the CDR3. After removal of 4 bases from V and 3 bases from J, the junction contained 10 bases not matched to a gene. The CDR3 DNA reads as TGTGCCAGAAGCCGATTCCGGGACAGGGAGTACACCGGGGAGCTGTTTTTT. Translating it yields CARSRFRDREYTGELFF.